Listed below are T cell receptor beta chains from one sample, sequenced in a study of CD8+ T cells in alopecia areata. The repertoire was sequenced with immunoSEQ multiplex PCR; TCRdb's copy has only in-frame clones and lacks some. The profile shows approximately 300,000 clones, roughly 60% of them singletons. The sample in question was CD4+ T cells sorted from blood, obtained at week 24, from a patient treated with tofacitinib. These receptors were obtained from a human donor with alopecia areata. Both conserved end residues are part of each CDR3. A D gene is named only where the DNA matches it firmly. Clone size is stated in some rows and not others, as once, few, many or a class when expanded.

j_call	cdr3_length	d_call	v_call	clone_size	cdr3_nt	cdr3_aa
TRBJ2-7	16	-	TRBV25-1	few	TGTGCCAGCAGTTTAGGTCGGGGGCGAAGCTCCTACGAGCAGTACTTC	CASSLGRGRSSYEQYF
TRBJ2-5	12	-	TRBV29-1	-	TGCAGCGTTGACAGGGTCCAAGAGACCCAGTACTTC	CSVDRVQETQYF
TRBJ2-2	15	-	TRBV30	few	TGTGCCTGGACGAGAGGGCTGGGGGACACCGGGGAGCTGTTTTTT	CAWTRGLGDTGELFF
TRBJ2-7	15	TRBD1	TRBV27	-	TGTGCCAGCAGCATTACTCGTGGGACAGCCTACGAGCAGTACTTC	CASSITRGTAYEQYF
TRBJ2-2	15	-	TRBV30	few	TGTGCCTGCCAAAGGGATTACCCGAACACCGGGGAGCTGTTTTTT	CACQRDYPNTGELFF
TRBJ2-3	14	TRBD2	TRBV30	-	TGTGCCTGGAGTAAAGCGGGGGACCCAGATACGCAGTATTTT	CAWSKAGDPDTQYF
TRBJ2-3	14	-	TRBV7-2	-	TGTGCCAGCCTGCCCAAGCGGGTGGGAGATACGCAGTATTTT	CASLPKRVGDTQYF
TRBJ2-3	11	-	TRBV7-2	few	TGTGCCAGCCTGAACACAGATACGCAGTATTTT	CASLNTDTQYF
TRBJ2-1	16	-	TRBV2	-	TGTGCCAGCAGTGAAGCGCTTTGGCGGAAGGGGAATGAGCAGTTCTTC	CASSEALWRKGNEQFF
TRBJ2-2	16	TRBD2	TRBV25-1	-	TGTGCCAGCAGTGAATATGGACTAGCGGGGACCGGGGAGCTGTTTTTT	CASSEYGLAGTGELFF
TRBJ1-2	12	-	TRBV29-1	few	TGCAGCGTCCGGCAGGGCGACTATGGCTACACCTTC	CSVRQGDYGYTF
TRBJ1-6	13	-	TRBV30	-	TGTGCCTGGATAGGGTCCGCCAATTCACCCCTCCACTTT	CAWIGSANSPLHF
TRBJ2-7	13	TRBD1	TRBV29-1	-	TGCAGCGTTACGGGACAGGGCTCCTACGAGCAGTACTTC	CSVTGQGSYEQYF
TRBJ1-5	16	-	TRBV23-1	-	TGCGCCAGCAGTCAATCGGGGGCAGGGGCCAATCAGCCCCAGCATTTT	CASSQSGAGANQPQHF
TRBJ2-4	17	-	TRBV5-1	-	TGCGCCAGCAGCTTCCAGGGGGGCGGACAGCAGGGTAACATTCAGTACTTC	CASSFQGGGQQGNIQYF
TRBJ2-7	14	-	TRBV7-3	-	TGTGCCAGCAGCTTATCAGGGGACTCCTACGAGCAGTACTTC	CASSLSGDSYEQYF
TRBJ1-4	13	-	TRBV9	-	TGTGCCAGCAGCATGGAACAGGGTGGAAAACTGTTTTTT	CASSMEQGGKLFF
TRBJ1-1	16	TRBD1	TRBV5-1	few	TGCGCCAGCAGCTTGCCGGGACAGGGGATGAACACTGAAGCTTTCTTT	CASSLPGQGMNTEAFF
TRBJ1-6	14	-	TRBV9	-	TGTGCCAGCAGCGCCGGGACGTTGAATTCACCCCTCCACTTT	CASSAGTLNSPLHF